The clone carrying this T cell receptor (beta chain) occurred many times. Antigen specificity is unknown. Trimming removed 6 bases from V and 7 bases from J; junction bases left unmatched: 11. The CDR3 sequence is 14 residues long. Germline V gives CDR1 SQVTM, CDR2 ANQGSEA. These data come from a study of CD8 T cells in ankylosing spondylitis. Points from the study as a whole: Earlier studies detected some motif variants in reactive arthritis synovial fluid and blood. Reportedly, disease-linked clones are significantly enriched in ankylosing spondylitis patients' matched synovial fluid.

One entry per CDR3 protein results from TCRdb running MiXCR on the 5' RACE reads. The profile shows roughly 180,000 distinct CDR3 sequences, approximately 9.9% of them singletons. Sample: blood, either unsorted or a sorted T cell fraction (not recorded which). This sequence originates from a female donor with ankylosing spondylitis or in good health (not recorded which). V and J are TRBV29-1 and TRBJ2-2; 7 bases line up with TRBD2. The CDR3 sequence is CSVLAVHGDGELFF. CDR3 bases: TGCAGCGTCCTAGCGGTTCACGGGGACGGGGAGCTGTTTTTT.